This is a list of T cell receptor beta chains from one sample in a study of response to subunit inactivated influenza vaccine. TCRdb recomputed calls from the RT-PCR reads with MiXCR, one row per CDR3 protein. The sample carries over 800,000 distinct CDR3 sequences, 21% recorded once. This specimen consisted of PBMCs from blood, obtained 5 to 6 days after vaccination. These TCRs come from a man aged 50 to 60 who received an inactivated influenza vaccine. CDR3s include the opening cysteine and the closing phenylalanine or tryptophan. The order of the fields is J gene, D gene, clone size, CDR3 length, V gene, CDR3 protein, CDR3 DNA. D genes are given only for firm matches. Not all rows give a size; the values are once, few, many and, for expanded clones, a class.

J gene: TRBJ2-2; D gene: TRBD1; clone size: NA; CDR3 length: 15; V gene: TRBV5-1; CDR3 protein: CASSKGTANTGELFF; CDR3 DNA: TGCGCCAGCAGCAAGGGGACAGCGAACACCGGGGAGCTGTTTTTT
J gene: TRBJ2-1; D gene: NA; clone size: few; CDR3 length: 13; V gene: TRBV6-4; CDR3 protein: CASSEEEFHEQFF; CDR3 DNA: TGTGCCAGCAGTGAGGAGGAGTTCCATGAGCAGTTCTTC
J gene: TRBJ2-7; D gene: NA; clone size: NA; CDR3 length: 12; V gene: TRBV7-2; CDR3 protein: CASSLDGNEQYF; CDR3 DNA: TGTGCCAGCAGCTTAGACGGAAACGAGCAGTACTTC
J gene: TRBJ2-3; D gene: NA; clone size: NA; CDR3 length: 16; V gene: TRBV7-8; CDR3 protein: CASSLGTEEAADTQYF; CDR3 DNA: TGTGCCAGCAGCTTAGGGACAGAGGAAGCAGCAGATACGCAGTATTTT
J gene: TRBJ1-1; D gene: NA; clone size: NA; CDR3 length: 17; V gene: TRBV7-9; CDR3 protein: CASSHDSHAVLNTEAFF; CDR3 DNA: TGTGCCAGCAGCCATGACAGCCATGCCGTTCTGAACACTGAAGCTTTCTTT
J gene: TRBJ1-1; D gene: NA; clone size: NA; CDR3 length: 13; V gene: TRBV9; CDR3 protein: CASSVNRDTEAFF; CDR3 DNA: TGTGCCAGCAGCGTCAATAGGGACACTGAAGCTTTCTTT
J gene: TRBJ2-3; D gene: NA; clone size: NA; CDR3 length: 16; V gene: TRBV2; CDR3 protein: CASRPLLDMMTDTQYF; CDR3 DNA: TGTGCCAGCAGACCGCTATTAGACATGATGACAGATACGCAGTATTTT
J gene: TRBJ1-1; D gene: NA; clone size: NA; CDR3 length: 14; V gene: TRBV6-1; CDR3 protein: CASRSPGKGTEAFF; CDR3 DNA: TGTGCCAGCAGGTCACCAGGGAAAGGGACTGAAGCTTTCTTT
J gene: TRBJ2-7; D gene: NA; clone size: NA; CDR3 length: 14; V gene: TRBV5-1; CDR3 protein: CASSLGAVGDEQYF; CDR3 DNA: TGCGCCAGCAGCTTGGGAGCCGTGGGCGACGAGCAGTACTTC
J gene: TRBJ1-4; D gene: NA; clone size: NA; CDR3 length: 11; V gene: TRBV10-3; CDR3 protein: CASGGDEKLFF; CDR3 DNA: TGTGCCTCCGGGGGAGATGAAAAACTGTTTTTT
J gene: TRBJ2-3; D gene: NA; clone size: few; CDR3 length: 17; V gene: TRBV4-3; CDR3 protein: CASSQEPGGRSTDTQYF; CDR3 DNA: TGCGCCAGCAGCCAAGAGCCGGGGGGCCGTTCTACAGATACGCAGTATTTT
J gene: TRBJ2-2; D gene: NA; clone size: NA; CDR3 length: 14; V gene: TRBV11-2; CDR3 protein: CASSSLYGEGELFF; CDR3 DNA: TGTGCCAGCAGCTCCCTCTACGGTGAGGGGGAGCTGTTTTTT
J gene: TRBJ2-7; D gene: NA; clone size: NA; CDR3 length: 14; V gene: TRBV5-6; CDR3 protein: CASSEMDSPYEQYF; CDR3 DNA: TGTGCCAGCAGCGAGATGGACAGCCCCTACGAGCAGTACTTC
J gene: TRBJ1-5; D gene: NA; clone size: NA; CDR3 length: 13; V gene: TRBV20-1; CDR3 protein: CSAGTNSNQPQHF; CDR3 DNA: TGCAGTGCTGGGACAAATAGCAATCAGCCCCAGCATTTT
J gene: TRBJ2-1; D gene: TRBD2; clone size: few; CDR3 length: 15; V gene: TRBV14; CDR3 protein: CASSTGLVAYNEQFF; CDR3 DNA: TGTGCCAGCAGCACTGGACTAGTTGCTTACAATGAGCAGTTCTTC
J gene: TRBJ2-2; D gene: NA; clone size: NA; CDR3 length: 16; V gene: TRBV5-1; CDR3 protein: CASSLVAAPNTGELFF; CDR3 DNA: TGCGCCAGCAGCTTGGTGGCAGCCCCGAACACCGGGGAGCTGTTTTTT
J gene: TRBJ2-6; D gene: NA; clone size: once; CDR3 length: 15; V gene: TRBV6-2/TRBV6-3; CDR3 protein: CASSQQVSGANVLTF; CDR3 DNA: TGTGCCAGCAGTCAACAGGTCTCTGGGGCCAACGTCCTGACTTTC
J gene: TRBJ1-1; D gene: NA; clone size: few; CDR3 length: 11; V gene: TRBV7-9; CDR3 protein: CASSFQVEAFF; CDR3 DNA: TGTGCCAGCAGCTTTCAAGTTGAAGCTTTCTTT
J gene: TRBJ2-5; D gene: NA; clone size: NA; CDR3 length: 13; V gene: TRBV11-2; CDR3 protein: CASSIGAGETQYF; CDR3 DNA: TGTGCCAGCAGCATAGGGGCTGGGGAGACCCAGTACTTC
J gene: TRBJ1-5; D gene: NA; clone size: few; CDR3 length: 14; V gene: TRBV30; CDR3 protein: CAWSVRAFNQPQHF; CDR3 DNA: TGTGCCTGGAGTGTACGAGCCTTCAATCAGCCCCAGCATTTT
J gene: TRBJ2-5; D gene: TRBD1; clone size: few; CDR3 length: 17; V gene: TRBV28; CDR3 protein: CASSFGLTGTGAETQYF; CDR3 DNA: TGTGCCAGCAGTTTCGGCCTGACCGGGACAGGGGCAGAGACCCAGTACTTC
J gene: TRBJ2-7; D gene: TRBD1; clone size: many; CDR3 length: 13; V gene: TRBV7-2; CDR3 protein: CASRGQSSYEQYF; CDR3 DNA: TGTGCCAGTCGGGGACAGAGCTCCTACGAGCAGTACTTC
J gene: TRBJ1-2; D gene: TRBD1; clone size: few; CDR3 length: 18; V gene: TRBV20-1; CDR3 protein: CSAQDRGLFREANYGYTF; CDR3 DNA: TGCAGTGCCCAGGACAGGGGGCTCTTTCGGGAAGCTAACTATGGCTACACCTTC
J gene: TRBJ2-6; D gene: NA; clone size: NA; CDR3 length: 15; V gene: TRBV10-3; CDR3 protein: CAISGPLPGANVLTF; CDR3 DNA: TGTGCCATCAGTGGACCCCTACCAGGGGCCAACGTCCTGACTTTC
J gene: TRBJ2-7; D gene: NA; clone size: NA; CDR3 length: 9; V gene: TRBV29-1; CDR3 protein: CSPADEQDF; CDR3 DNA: TGCAGCCCTGCTGACGAGCAGGACTTC
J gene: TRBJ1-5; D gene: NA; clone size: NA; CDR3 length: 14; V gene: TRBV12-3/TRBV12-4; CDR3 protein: CASSPVRSGQPQHF; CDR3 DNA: TGTGCCAGCAGCCCCGTGCGGTCCGGTCAGCCCCAGCATTTT
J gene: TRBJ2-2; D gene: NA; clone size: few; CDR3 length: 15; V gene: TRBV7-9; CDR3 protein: CASSFNRENTGELFF; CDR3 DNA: TGTGCCAGCAGCTTTAACAGGGAAAACACCGGGGAGCTGTTTTTT
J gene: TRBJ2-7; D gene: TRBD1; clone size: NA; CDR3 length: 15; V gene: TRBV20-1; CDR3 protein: CSAPRTGIDSYEQYF; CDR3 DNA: TGCAGTGCGCCTAGGACAGGGATTGACTCCTACGAGCAGTACTTC
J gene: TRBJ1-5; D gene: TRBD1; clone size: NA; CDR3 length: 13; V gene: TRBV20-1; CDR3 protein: CSADGQGDQPQHF; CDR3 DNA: TGCAGTGCTGACGGACAGGGCGATCAGCCCCAGCATTTT
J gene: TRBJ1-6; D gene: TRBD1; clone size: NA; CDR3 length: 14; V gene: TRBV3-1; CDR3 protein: CASKRTGGTSPLHF; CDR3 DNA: TGTGCCAGCAAGAGGACAGGGGGAACTTCACCCCTCCACTTT
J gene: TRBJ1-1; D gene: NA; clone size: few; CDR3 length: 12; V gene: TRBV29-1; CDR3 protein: CSVEQGWTEAFF; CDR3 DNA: TGCAGCGTTGAGCAGGGCTGGACTGAAGCTTTCTTT
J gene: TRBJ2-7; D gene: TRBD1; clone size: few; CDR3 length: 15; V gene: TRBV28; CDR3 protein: CASRPPRQGAREQYF; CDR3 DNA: TGTGCCAGCAGACCACCGCGTCAGGGGGCCCGAGAGCAGTACTTC
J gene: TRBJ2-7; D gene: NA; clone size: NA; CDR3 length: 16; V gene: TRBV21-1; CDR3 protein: CASSNPGLAHPYEQYF; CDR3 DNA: TGTGCCAGCAGCAATCCCGGACTAGCGCACCCCTACGAGCAGTACTTC
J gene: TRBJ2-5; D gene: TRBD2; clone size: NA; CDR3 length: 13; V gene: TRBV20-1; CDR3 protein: CSAREASGQTQYF; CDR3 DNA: TGCAGTGCTAGAGAGGCTAGCGGGCAGACCCAGTACTTC
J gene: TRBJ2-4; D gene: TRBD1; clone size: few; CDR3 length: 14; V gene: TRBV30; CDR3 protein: CAWSGQDSRNIQYF; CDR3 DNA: TGTGCCTGGAGCGGACAGGATTCTAGGAACATTCAGTACTTC
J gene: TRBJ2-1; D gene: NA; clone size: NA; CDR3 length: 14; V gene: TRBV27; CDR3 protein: CASSLLDGMDEQFF; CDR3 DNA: TGTGCCAGCAGTTTATTGGATGGGATGGATGAGCAGTTCTTC
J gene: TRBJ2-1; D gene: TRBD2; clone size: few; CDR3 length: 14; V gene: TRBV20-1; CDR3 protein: CSARDSGGVNEQFF; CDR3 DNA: TGCAGTGCTAGAGATAGCGGGGGGGTCAATGAGCAGTTCTTC
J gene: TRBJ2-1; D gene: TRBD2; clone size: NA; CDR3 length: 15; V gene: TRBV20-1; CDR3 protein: CSAREAGGPRNEQFF; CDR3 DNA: TGCAGTGCTAGAGAGGCGGGAGGGCCTAGGAATGAGCAGTTCTTC
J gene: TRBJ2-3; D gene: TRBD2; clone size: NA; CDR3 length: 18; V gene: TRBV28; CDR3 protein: CASRILGLAGATTDTQYF; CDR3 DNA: TGTGCCAGCAGGATTCTGGGACTAGCGGGGGCGACCACAGATACGCAGTATTTT
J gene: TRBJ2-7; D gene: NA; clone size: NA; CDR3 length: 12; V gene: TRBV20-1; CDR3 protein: CRPSPVAYEQYF; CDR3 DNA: TGCAGACCATCCCCTGTGGCCTACGAGCAGTACTTC
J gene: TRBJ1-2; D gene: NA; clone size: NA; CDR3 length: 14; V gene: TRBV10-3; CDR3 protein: CAISESVILYGYTF; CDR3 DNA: TGTGCCATCAGTGAGTCCGTGATTCTCTATGGCTACACCTTC
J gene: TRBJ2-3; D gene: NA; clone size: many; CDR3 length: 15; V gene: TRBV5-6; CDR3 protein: CASSLIDASTDTQYF; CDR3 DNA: TGTGCCAGCAGCTTGATAGACGCAAGCACAGATACGCAGTATTTT
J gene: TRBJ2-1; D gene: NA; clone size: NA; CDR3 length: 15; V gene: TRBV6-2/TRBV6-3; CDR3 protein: CASSSYTGSVNEQFF; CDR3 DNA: TGTGCCAGCAGTTCCTATACGGGATCCGTAAATGAGCAGTTCTTC
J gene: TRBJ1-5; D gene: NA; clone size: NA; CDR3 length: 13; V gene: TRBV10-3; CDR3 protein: CAIRTGLGQPQHF; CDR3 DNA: TGTGCCATCAGGACAGGCCTCGGGCAGCCCCAGCATTTT
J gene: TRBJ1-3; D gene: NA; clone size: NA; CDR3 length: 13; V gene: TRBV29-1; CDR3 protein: CSVVRNSGNTIYF; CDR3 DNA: TGCAGCGTTGTAAGAAACTCTGGAAACACCATATATTTT
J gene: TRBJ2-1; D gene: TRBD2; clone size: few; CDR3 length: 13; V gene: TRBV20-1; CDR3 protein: CSANRLAELEQFF; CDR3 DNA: TGCAGTGCTAACCGACTAGCGGAGCTTGAGCAGTTCTTC
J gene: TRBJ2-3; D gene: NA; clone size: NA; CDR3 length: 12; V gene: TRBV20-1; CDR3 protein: CTAPPAGDTQYF; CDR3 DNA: TGCACTGCCCCCCCCGCGGGCGATACGCAGTATTTT